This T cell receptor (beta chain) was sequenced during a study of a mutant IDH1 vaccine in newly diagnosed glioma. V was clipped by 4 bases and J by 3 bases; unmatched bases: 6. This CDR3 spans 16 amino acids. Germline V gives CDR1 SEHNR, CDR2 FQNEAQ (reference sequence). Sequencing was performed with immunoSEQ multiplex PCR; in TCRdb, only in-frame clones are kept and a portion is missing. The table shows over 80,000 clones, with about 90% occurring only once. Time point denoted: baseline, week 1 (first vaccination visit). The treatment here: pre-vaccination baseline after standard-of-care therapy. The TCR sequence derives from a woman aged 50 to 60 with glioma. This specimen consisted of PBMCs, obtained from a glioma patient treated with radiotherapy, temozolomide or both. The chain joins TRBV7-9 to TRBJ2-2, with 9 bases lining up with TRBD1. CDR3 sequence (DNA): TGTGCCAGCAGCTCAAGACAGGGGGATTACACCGGGGAGCTGTTTTTT. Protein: CASSSRQGDYTGELFF.